The clone carrying this T cell receptor (beta chain) was detected a few times. This specimen comes from a study of blood T cell repertoires in COVID-19. Across the whole study: Acute and convalescent COVID-19 specimens originated in the United States, Italy and Spain. In each case, the material was cDNA or gDNA derived from T cells, B-cell-depleted T cells, or PBMCs.

The CDR3 contains 14 residues. Germline V CDR1 and CDR2: MNHEY, SVGAGI. After removal of 7 bases from V and 2 bases from J, the junction contained 6 bases not matched to a gene. Under the authors' procedure: It was from reference gene primer amplification that nucleated cell counts were estimated. Sequencing was performed with immunoSEQ multiplex PCR; in TCRdb, only in-frame clones are kept and a portion is missing. V and J calls and clone size are those listed in that table; D and trimming were worked out from the DNA. Here the sample spans approximately 190,000 clones, roughly four fifths being singletons.

The chain joins TRBV6-5 to TRBJ2-3, with 7 bases aligning to TRBD1. What was sequenced was peripheral blood. The sequence derives from a woman between 40 and 50 years old with acute or convalescent COVID-19. The CDR3 loop is CASTIRGNTDTQYF. The CDR3 bases are TGTGCCAGCACAATCAGGGGGAACACAGATACGCAGTATTTT.